This T cell receptor beta chain was sequenced during a study of cytomegalovirus exposure and HLA in healthy donors. Study at large: The approximately 100 million unique TCR beta sequences, from 150 million to 200 million T cells, were found by an earlier analysis.

Turning to this clone: The antigen is undetermined.

A multiplex PCR was run with 60 Vbeta primers and 13 Jbeta primers. Data came from immunoSEQ multiplex PCR; TCRdb stores just in-frame clones and leaves some out. The sample lists approximately 290,000 clones, 80% occurring once. Regarding the study as a whole: Among donors in an Asian-associated ancestry cluster, a later analysis reportedly found fewer N-insertions than the roughly 650-donor mean.

Per germline, CDR1 SGHRS and CDR2 YFSETQ. The V end lost 5 bases, the J end lost 0 bases, and 22 bases lay between the germline ends. The CDR3 has 18 residues. Sequenced: PBMCs. The sequence came from a girl aged 2 to 9 in good health and CMV-seronegative. The chain recombines TRBV5-1 with TRBJ2-3; weak D call: TRBD1 (6 bases). The CDR3 coding sequence is TGCGCCAGCAGGGCCCGGGGTTCCGGGACATGGAGCACAGATACGCAGTATTTT. Translated: CASRARGSGTWSTDTQYF. The full variable domain, rest sourced from reference TRBV5-1 and TRBJ2-3, is KAGVTQTPRYLIKTRGQQVTLSCSPISGHRSVSWYQQTPGQGLQFLFEYFSETQRNKGNFPGRFSGRQFSNSRSEMNVSTLELGDSALYLCASRARGSGTWSTDTQYFGPGTRLTVL.